This section outlines one T cell receptor beta chain sequence together with its context. Its antigen remains unidentified. A multiplex PCR was run with 60 Vbeta primers and 13 Jbeta primers. Repertoires were generated with immunoSEQ multiplex PCR, while TCRdb's copy carries only in-frame clones and drops some. The table shows about 160,000 clones, with approximately 80% occurring only once. The data were obtained in a study of cytomegalovirus exposure and HLA in healthy donors. Points from the study as a whole: Sequencing depth across donors, presence/absence analyses assumed, was roughly uniform. TCR beta V- and J-gene trimming was later associated with a missense DCLRE1C variant. Data from an earlier analysis indicated that most TCR beta V segments were productive either about 90% or about 30% of the time. Reports state that TCR beta sequences accurately predicted most subjects' HLA-A and HLA-B alleles.

Germline V CDR1 and CDR2: LNHDA, SQIVND (reference sequence). V was cut by 6 bases and J by 3 bases, with 11 bases left in between. The CDR3 has 13 residues. J is TRBJ1-1 and V is TRBV19, with D uncertain. The sequencing sample was made of PBMCs. The receptor was isolated from a man aged 25-40 years in good health and CMV-seropositive. CDR3 nucleotides: TGTGCCAGTAGACGGGTTTCTTACACTGAAGCTTTCTTT. This sequence encodes CASRRVSYTEAFF.